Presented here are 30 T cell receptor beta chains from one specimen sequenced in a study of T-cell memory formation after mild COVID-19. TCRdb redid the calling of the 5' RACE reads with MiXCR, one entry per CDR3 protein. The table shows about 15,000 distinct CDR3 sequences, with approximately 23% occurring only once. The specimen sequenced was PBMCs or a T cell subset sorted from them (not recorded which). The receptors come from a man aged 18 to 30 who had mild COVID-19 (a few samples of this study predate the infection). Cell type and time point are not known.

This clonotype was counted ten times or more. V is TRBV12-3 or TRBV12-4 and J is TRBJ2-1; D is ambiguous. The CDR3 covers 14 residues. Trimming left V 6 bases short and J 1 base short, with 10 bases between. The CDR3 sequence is CASRTTESYNEQFF. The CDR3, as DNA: TGTGCCAGCAGGACAACTGAGTCCTACAATGAGCAGTTCTTC.

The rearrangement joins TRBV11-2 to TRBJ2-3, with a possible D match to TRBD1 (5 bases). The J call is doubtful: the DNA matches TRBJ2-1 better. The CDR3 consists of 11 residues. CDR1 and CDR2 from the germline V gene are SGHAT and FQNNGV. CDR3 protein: CASRGVNEQFF. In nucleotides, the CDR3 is TGTGCCAGCAGAGGGGTCAATGAGCAGTTCTTC.

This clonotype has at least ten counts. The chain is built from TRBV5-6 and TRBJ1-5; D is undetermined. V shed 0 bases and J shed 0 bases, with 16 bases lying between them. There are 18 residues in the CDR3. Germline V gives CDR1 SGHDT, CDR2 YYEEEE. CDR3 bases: TGTGCCAGCAGCTTGGCTAGGGATTTTGGATTTAGCAATCAGCCCCAGCATTTT. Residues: CASSLARDFGFSNQPQHF.

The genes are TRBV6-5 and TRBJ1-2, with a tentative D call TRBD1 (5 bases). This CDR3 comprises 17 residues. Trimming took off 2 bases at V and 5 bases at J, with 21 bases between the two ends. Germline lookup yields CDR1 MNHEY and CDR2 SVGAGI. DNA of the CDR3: TGTGCCAGCAGTTACCCCATTGGTGGGGCCGGGAATTATGGCTACACCTTC. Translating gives CASSYPIGGAGNYGYTF.

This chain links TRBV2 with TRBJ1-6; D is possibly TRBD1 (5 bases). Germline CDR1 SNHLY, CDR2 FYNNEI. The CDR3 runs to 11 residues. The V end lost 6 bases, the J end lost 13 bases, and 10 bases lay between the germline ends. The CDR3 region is CASSPRDPLHF. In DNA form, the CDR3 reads TGTGCCAGCAGCCCCCGGGACCCCCTCCACTTT. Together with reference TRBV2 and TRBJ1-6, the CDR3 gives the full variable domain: EPEVTQTPSHQVTQMGQEVILRCVPISNHLYFYWYRQILGQKVEFLVSFYNNEISEKSEIFDDQFSVERPDGSNFTLKIRSTKLEDSAMYFCASSPRDPLHFGNGTRLTVT.

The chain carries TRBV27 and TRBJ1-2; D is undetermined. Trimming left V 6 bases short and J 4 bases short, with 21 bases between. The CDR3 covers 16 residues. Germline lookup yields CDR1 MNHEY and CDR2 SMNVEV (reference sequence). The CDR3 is CASSPKGALSPYGYTF. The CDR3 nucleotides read TGTGCCAGCAGCCCGAAGGGCGCCCTATCCCCCTATGGCTACACCTTC.

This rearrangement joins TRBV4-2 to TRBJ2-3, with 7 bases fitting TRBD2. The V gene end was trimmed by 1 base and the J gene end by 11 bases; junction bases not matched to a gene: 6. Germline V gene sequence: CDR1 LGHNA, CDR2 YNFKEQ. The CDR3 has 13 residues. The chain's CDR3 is CASSQGELAQQYF. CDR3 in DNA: TGTGCCAGCAGCCAAGGGGAACTAGCGCAGCAGTATTTT.

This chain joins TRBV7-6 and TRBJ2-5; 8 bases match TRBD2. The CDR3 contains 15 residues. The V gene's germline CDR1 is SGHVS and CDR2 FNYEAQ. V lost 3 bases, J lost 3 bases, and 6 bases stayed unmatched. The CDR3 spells CASSFSGGSEETQYF. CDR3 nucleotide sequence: TGTGCCAGCAGCTTTTCGGGGGGGTCAGAAGAGACCCAGTACTTC.

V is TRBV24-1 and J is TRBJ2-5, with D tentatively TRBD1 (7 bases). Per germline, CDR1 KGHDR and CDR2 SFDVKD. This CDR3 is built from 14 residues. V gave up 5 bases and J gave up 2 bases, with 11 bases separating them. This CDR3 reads CATSGGDRQETQYF. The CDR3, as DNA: TGTGCCACCAGTGGGGGGGACAGACAAGAGACCCAGTACTTC.

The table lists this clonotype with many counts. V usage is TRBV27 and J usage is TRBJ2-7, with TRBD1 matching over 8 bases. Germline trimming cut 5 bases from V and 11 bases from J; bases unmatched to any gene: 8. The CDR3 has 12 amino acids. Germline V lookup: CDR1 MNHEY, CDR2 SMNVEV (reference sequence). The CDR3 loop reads CASSHGQGTEYF. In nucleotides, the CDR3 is TGTGCCAGCAGTCACGGACAGGGTACCGAGTACTTC.

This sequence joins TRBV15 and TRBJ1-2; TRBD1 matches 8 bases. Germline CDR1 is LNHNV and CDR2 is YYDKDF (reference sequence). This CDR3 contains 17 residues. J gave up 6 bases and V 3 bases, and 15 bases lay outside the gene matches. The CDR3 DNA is TGTGCCACCAGCAGCTTGTGGACAGGGCAGATTGGAGATGGCTACACCTTC. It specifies CATSSLWTGQIGDGYTF.

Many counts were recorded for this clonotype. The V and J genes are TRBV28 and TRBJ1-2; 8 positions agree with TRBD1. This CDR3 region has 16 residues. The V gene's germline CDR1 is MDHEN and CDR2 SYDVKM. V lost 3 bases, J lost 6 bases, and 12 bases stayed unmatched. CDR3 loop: CASSLLGQGLKNGYTF. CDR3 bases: TGTGCCAGCAGTTTGCTCGGACAGGGTTTGAAGAATGGCTACACCTTC.

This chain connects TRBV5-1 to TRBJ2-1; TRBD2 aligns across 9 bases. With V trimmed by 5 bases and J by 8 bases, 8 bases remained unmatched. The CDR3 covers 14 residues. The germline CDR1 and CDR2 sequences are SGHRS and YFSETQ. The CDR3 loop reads CASRREGPIDEQFF. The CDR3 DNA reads TGCGCCAGCAGGCGGGAGGGGCCTATCGATGAGCAGTTCTTC.

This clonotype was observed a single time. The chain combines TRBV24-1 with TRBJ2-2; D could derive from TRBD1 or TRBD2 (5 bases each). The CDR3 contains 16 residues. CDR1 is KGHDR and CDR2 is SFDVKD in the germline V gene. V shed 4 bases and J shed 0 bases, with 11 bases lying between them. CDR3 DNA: TGTGCCACCAGTGACCCGGGACGGACGAACACCGGGGAGCTGTTTTTT. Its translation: CATSDPGRTNTGELFF.

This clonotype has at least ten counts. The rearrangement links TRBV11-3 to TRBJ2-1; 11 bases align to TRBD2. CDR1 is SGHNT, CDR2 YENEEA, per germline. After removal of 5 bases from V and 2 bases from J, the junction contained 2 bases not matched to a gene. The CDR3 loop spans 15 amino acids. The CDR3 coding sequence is TGTGCCAGCAGCAATAGCGGGGGGGCCTACAATGAGCAGTTCTTC. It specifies CASSNSGGAYNEQFF. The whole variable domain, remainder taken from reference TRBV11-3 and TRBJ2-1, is EAGVVQSPRYKIIEKKQPVAFWCNPISGHNTLYWYLQNLGQGPELLIRYENEEAVDDSQLPKDRFSAERLKGVDSTLKIQPAELGDSAVYLCASSNSGGAYNEQFFGPGTRLTVL.

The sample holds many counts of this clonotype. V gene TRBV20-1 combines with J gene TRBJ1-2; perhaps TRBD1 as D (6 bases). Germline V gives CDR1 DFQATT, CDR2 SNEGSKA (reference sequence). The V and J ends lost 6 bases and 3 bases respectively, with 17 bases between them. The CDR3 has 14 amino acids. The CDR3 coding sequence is TGCAGTGCCCCCGGGGGGCCAGAGCACTATGGCTACACCTTC. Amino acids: CSAPGGPEHYGYTF.

Here the CDR3 reads CASSFREGKTQYF. The CDR3 DNA follows: TGTGCCAGCAGCTTCAGGGAGGGGAAGACCCAGTACTTC. The rearrangement joins TRBV7-3 to TRBJ2-5, with TRBD2 matching over 7 bases. This CDR3 spans 13 amino acids. Losses at the gene ends were 3 bases for V and 6 bases for J; bases not matched to a gene: 4. Germline lookup yields CDR1 SGHTA and CDR2 FQGTGA.

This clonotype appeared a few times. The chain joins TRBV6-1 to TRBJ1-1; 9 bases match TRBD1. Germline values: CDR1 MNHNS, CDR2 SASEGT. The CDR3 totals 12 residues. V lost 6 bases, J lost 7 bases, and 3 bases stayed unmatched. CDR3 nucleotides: TGTGCCAGCAGGGGGACAGGGTTTGAAGCTTTCTTT. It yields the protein CASRGTGFEAFF.

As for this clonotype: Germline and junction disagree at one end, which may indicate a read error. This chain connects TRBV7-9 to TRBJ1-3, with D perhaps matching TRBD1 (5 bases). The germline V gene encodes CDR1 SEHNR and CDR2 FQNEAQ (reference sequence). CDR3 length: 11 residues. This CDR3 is CASSRFRDFDF. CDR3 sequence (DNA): TGTGCCAGCAGCCGGTTCCGGGACTTTGATTTT. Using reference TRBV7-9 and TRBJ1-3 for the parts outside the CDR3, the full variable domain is DTGVSQNPRHKITKRGQNVTFRCDPISEHNRLYWYRQTLGQGPEFLTYFQNEAQLEKSRLLSDRFSAERPKGSFSTLEIQRTEQGDSAMYLCASSRFRDFDFGEGSWLTVV.

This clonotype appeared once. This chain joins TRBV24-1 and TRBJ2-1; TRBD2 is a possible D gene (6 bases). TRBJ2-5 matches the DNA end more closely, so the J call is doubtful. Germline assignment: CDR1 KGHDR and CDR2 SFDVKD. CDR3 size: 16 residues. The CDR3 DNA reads TGTGCCACCAGTGATCCGCGAGGGTCGGGGAGGGAGACCCAGTACTTC. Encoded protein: CATSDPRGSGRETQYF.

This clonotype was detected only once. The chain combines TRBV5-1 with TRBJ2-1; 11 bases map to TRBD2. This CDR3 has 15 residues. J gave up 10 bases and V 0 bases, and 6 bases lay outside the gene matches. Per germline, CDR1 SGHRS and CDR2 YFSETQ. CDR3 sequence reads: CASSLDLAGGREQFF. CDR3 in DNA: TGCGCCAGCAGCTTGGATCTAGCGGGAGGTCGGGAGCAGTTCTTC.

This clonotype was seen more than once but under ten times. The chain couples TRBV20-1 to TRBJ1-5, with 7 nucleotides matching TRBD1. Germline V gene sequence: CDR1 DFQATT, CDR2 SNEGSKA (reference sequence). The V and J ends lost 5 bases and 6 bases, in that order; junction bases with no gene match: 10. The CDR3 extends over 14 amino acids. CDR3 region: CSAEQGSVSQPQHF. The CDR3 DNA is TGCAGTGCTGAACAGGGGTCGGTAAGTCAGCCCCAGCATTTT.

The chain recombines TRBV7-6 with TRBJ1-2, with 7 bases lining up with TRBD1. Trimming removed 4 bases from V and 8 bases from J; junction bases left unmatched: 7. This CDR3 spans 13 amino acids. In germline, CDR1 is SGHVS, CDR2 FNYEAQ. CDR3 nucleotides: TGTGCCAGCAGCTCAGGGGGGGAAGGCGGCTACACCTTC. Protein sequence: CASSSGGEGGYTF.

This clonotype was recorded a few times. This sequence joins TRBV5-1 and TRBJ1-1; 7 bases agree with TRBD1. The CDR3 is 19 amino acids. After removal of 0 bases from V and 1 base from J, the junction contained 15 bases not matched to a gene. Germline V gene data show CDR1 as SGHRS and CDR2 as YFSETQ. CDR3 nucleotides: TGCGCCAGCAGCTTGGCCTTCTACAGGGGAAGGGGACAGAACACTGAAGCTTTCTTT. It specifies CASSLAFYRGRGQNTEAFF.

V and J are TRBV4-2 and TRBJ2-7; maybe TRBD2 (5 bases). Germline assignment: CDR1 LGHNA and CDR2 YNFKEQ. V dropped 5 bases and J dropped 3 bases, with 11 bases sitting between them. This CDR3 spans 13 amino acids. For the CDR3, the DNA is TGTGCCAGCAGCGCTGACGGAGGCTACGAGCAGTACTTC. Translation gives CASSADGGYEQYF.

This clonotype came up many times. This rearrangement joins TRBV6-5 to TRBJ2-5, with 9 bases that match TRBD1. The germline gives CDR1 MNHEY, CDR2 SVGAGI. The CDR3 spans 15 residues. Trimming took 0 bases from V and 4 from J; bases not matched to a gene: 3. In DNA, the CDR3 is TGTGCCAGCAGTTACTCGGACAGGGGAGGAGAGACCCAGTACTTC. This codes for CASSYSDRGGETQYF.

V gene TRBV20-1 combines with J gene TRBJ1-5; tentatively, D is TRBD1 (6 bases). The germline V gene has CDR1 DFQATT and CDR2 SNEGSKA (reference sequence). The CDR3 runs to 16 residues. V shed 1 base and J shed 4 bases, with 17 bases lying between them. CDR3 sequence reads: CSARVLGGAGNQPQHF. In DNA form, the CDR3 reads TGCAGTGCTAGAGTTTTGGGGGGCGCGGGGAATCAGCCCCAGCATTTT.

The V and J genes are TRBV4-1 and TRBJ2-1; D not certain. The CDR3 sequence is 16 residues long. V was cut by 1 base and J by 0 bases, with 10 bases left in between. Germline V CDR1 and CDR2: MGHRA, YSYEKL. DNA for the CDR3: TGCGCCAGCAGCCAAGGTCACCTGAGCTCCTACAATGAGCAGTTCTTC. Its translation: CASSQGHLSSYNEQFF.

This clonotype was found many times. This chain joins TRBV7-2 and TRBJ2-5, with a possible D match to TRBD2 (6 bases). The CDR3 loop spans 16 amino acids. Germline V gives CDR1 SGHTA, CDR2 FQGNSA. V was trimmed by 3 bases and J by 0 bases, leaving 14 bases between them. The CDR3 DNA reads TGTGCCAGCAGCTTGCATCTCGGGGGTTACCAAGAGACCCAGTACTTC. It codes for CASSLHLGGYQETQYF.

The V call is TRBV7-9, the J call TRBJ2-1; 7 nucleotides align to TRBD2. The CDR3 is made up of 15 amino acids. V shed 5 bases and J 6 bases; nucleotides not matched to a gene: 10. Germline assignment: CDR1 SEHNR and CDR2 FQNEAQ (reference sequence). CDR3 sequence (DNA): TGTGCCAGCAGCCCTCCGGGCGGGAGAGGCAATGAGCAGTTCTTC. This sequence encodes CASSPPGGRGNEQFF. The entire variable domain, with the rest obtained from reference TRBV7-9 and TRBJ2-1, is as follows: DTGVSQNPRHKITKRGQNVTFRCDPISEHNRLYWYRQTLGQGPEFLTYFQNEAQLEKSRLLSDRFSAERPKGSFSTLEIQRTEQGDSAMYLCASSPPGGRGNEQFFGPGTRLTVL.